The 31 T cell receptor beta chains given below trace back to one sample, sequenced in a study of T cells in Graves' hyperthyroidism and ophthalmopathy. Amplification of TCR beta CDR3 regions was performed using RNA transcripts as template. The HTBI primer set served for first-round RT-PCR of the TCR CDR3. MiXCR, applied by TCRdb to the multiplex PCR reads, yields one record per CDR3 protein. The sample holds 300,000 to 450,000 distinct CDR3 sequences, about 14% seen once. The material sequenced was blood. These receptors came from a woman aged 55-69 years with Graves' hyperthyroidism.

CDR3 loop: CAGGTGPGSNQPQHF. CDR3 in DNA: TGTGCCGGAGGGACGGGGCCTGGAAGCAATCAGCCCCAGCATTTT. V and J are TRBV6-2 or TRBV6-3 and TRBJ1-5, with D tentatively TRBD1 (5 bases). This CDR3 region has 15 residues. Trimming left V 11 bases short and J 1 base short, with 18 bases between. Germline V lookup: CDR1 MNHEY, CDR2 SVGEGT.

The CDR3: CASSESMVAGQETQYF. The CDR3 bases are TGCGCCAGCAGTGAGTCGATGGTTGCGGGACAAGAGACCCAGTACTTC. The chain carries TRBV10-1 and TRBJ2-5; the D gene is possibly TRBD2 (6 bases). Trimming cost V 0 bases and J 2 bases, with 13 bases left between them. This CDR3 is 16 amino acids long. The germline gives CDR1 WNHNN, CDR2 SYGVQD (reference sequence).

This chain connects TRBV4-1 to TRBJ1-1; TRBD1 might be the D (6 bases). Germline values: CDR1 MGHRA, CDR2 YSYEKL. Trimming took 4 bases from V and 5 from J, leaving 11 bases between them. This CDR3 is built from 13 residues. This CDR3 is CASSPTTGTEAFF. For the CDR3, the DNA is TGCGCCAGCAGCCCTACGACAGGAACTGAAGCTTTCTTT.

There are many counts of this clonotype. CDR3 DNA sequence: TGTGCCAGCAGTAAGGACAGCCTCTCCTACGAGCAGTACTTC. Its protein is CASSKDSLSYEQYF. J is TRBJ2-7 and V is TRBV12-3 or TRBV12-4; possibly TRBD1 for D (6 bases). Trimming pared 5 bases from V and 0 bases from J, leaving 11 bases between. The CDR3 covers 14 residues.

The chain employs TRBV30 and TRBJ2-7; unclear D gene. The J call may be incorrect, as the DNA end agrees better with TRBJ2-1. This CDR3 is 12 amino acids long. Germline CDR1 reads GTSNPN; CDR2 reads SVGIG (reference sequence). The CDR3 DNA sequence: TGTGCCTGGAGTGTTGTCTTCTACGAGCAGTTCTTC. It encodes CAWSVVFYEQFF.

This clonotype turned up a few times. The V and J genes are TRBV7-2 and TRBJ2-7; 8 bases are shared with TRBD1. The CDR3 is 14 residues long. The junction had 4 bases not matched to a gene; V was cut back by 5 bases and J by 1 base. Germline V lookup: CDR1 SGHTA, CDR2 FQGNSA. The DNA of the CDR3 is TGTGCCAGCAGCGCACGGGACAGGTCCTACGAGCAGTACTTC. Its translation is CASSARDRSYEQYF.

The rearrangement links TRBV6-1 to TRBJ1-2; 12 bases fit TRBD1. Germline loops: CDR1 MNHNS, CDR2 SASEGT. V lost 6 bases and J lost 5; bases outside the gene matches: 4. The length of the CDR3 is 14 residues. In DNA form, the CDR3 reads TGTGCCAGCAGGCGGGACAGGGGGCTGTATGGCTACACCTTC. Its translation is CASRRDRGLYGYTF.

This clonotype occurred many times. The CDR3 protein is CASSPITSDTQYF. In DNA form, the CDR3 reads TGTGCCAGCAGTCCGATCACGTCGGATACGCAGTATTTT. The V and J genes are TRBV28 and TRBJ2-3; D unclear. Germline V gives CDR1 MDHEN, CDR2 SYDVKM. Trimming shortened V by 5 bases and J by 6 bases, and 12 bases separated the two germline ends. The CDR3 has 13 amino acids.

In its sample, this clonotype was seen many times. As DNA, the CDR3 is TGCAGTGCCCCCGGTGCGGGGGCCAAGACCCAGTACTTC. This translates into CSAPGAGAKTQYF. This sequence joins TRBV20-1 and TRBJ2-5, with D tentatively TRBD2 (7 bases). The CDR3 runs 13 residues. Trimming pared 6 bases from V and 6 bases from J, leaving 17 bases between. Germline V CDR1 and CDR2: DFQATT, SNEGSKA (reference sequence).

This clonotype was counted ten times or more. The chain is built from TRBV28 and TRBJ2-1; D is possibly TRBD2 (6 bases). V was cut by 6 bases and J by 3 bases, with 21 bases left in between. The CDR3 extends over 17 amino acids. Germline CDR1 and CDR2: MDHEN and SYDVKM. The CDR3 reads CASSHLTGVGVYNEQFF. The DNA of the CDR3 is TGTGCCAGCAGCCACCTGACGGGAGTTGGAGTCTACAATGAGCAGTTCTTC. Full variable domain (outside the CDR3, taken from reference TRBV28 and TRBJ2-1): DVKVTQSSRYLVKRTGEKVFLECVQDMDHENMFWYRQDPGLGLRLIYFSYDVKMKEKGDIPEGYSVSREKKERFSLILESASTNQTSMYLCASSHLTGVGVYNEQFFGPGTRLTVL.

This clonotype was recorded many times. CDR3 sequence: CASSLDPHGSTDTQYF. The CDR3 DNA follows: TGTGCCAGCAGCTTAGATCCCCACGGAAGCACAGATACGCAGTATTTT. The chain has TRBV11-2 and TRBJ2-3; D gene uncertain. The CDR3 has 16 residues. Germline V gene data show CDR1 as SGHAT and CDR2 as FQNNGV. The germline V and J ends were trimmed by 0 bases and 0 bases, with 10 bases remaining between them. The whole variable domain, filled in from reference TRBV11-2 and TRBJ2-3, reads EAGVAQSPRYKIIEKRQSVAFWCNPISGHATLYWYQQILGQGPKLLIQFQNNGVVDDSQLPKDRFSAERLKGVDSTLKIQPAKLEDSAVYLCASSLDPHGSTDTQYFGPGTRLTVL.

Concerning this clonotype itself: A much larger clone lies one base from this, so it may be a read error. This CDR3 fails to terminate in the conserved phenylalanine or tryptophan, so it likely reflects a read error. The CDR3 DNA sequence: TGTGCCAGCAGTTATAGGGTGAACACTGAAGCTTTCTCT. It specifies CASSYRVNTEAFS. The chain is built from TRBV6-5 and TRBJ1-1; no clear D gene. The CDR3 covers 13 residues. Trimming left V 3 bases short and J 0 bases short, with 5 bases between. From germline, CDR1 is MNHEY and CDR2 SVGAGI.

The rearrangement uses TRBV10-3 and TRBJ2-5; no definite D call. CDR1 is ENHRY, CDR2 SYGVKD, per germline. The CDR3 covers 13 residues. V dropped 2 bases and J dropped 5 bases, with 9 bases sitting between them. CDR3 sequence reads: CAISEREVETQYF. In DNA form, the CDR3 reads TGTGCCATCAGTGAGAGGGAAGTGGAGACCCAGTACTTC.

This clonotype was counted ten times or more. V is TRBV12-3 or TRBV12-4 and J is TRBJ2-7, with 14 nucleotides matching TRBD2. The CDR3 spans 17 residues. V was pared by 3 bases and J by 6 bases, with 10 bases of the junction left unmatched. CDR3 sequence: CASSFWTSGRHPLEQYF. The CDR3 DNA follows: TGTGCCAGCAGTTTCTGGACTAGCGGGAGGCATCCACTCGAGCAGTACTTC.

This clonotype was seen ten or more times. V and J are TRBV27 and TRBJ1-2; 7 positions match TRBD1. This CDR3 is 15 amino acids long. V lost 6 bases and J lost 5; bases outside the gene matches: 12. The germline CDR1 and CDR2 sequences are MNHEY and SMNVEV (reference sequence). CDR3 in amino acids: CASRRSRDSPYGYTF. The CDR3 bases are TGTGCCAGCAGGAGAAGTCGGGACAGTCCTTATGGCTACACCTTC.

In its sample, this clonotype was seen many times. The rearrangement uses TRBV7-3 and TRBJ2-5; tentatively, D is TRBD2 (6 bases). The CDR3 runs 13 residues. Trimming removed 4 bases at V and 5 bases at J, with 11 bases between. In germline, CDR1 is SGHTA, CDR2 FQGTGA. This chain's CDR3 is CASSYGSGETQYF. DNA for the CDR3: TGTGCCAGCAGCTACGGGAGCGGTGAGACCCAGTACTTC.

The table lists this clonotype with a few counts. Without the conserved terminal phenylalanine or tryptophan, this CDR3 likely stems from a read error. This sequence joins TRBV18 and TRBJ1-1, with 9 bases fitting TRBD1. The length of the CDR3 is 17 residues. With 4 bases clipped from V and 0 bases from J, the junction kept 9 bases outside the gene matches. Germline assignment: CDR1 KGHSH and CDR2 LQKENI. Written as DNA, the CDR3 is TGTGCCAGCTCACTCGGGACAGGGCAACTTATGAACACTGAAGCTTTCCTT. Its protein product is CASSLGTGQLMNTEAFL.

In regard to this clonotype: One base away lies a much larger clone, so this may be a sequencing read error. V and J are TRBV11-2 and TRBJ2-4; 9 bases are shared with TRBD2. V lost 3 bases and J lost 5; bases outside the gene matches: 8. This CDR3 spans 16 amino acids. CDR1 and CDR2 (germline): SGHAT, FQNNGV. The DNA for the CDR3 is TGTGCCAGCAGCTTGTGGACTGGCGGGAGGGAAAACATTCAGTACTTC. This codes for CASSLWTGGRENIQYF. Drawing the rest from reference TRBV11-2 and TRBJ2-4, the complete variable domain is EAGVAQSPRYKIIEKRQSVAFWCNPISGHATLYWYQQILGQGPKLLIQFQNNGVVDDSQLPKDRFSAERLKGVDSTLKIQPAKLEDSAVYLCASSLWTGGRENIQYFGAGTRLSVL.

This clonotype was seen many times. The J gene is TRBJ2-6, the V gene TRBV28; D might be TRBD1 (5 bases). The CDR3 spans 17 residues. Germline CDR1 MDHEN, CDR2 SYDVKM. V dropped 6 bases and J dropped 1 base, with 16 bases sitting between them. This CDR3 reads CASSYWTLLSGANVLTF. In DNA form, the CDR3 reads TGTGCCAGCAGCTATTGGACATTACTTTCTGGGGCCAACGTCCTGACTTTC. The whole variable domain, remainder taken from reference TRBV28 and TRBJ2-6, is DVKVTQSSRYLVKRTGEKVFLECVQDMDHENMFWYRQDPGLGLRLIYFSYDVKMKEKGDIPEGYSVSREKKERFSLILESASTNQTSMYLCASSYWTLLSGANVLTFGAGSRLTVL.

This clonotype occurred many times. J is TRBJ2-7 and V is TRBV2; D may be TRBD2 (6 bases). The length of the CDR3 is 16 residues. The V end lost 3 bases, the J end lost 3 bases, and 18 bases lay between the germline ends. Germline lookup yields CDR1 SNHLY and CDR2 FYNNEI. CDR3 sequence reads: CASSDLGRSPIYEQYF. The DNA for the CDR3 is TGTGCCAGCAGTGATCTGGGGAGGTCCCCCATCTACGAGCAGTACTTC.

About this clonotype: This sequence may be a read error, since a much larger clone differs from it by one base. This sequence joins TRBV10-3 and TRBJ2-1, with 11 bases that match TRBD2. The CDR3 is 15 residues long. In germline, CDR1 is ENHRY, CDR2 SYGVKD. The J segment lost 10 bases and the V segment lost 6 bases, leaving 11 bases of the junction unmatched. CDR3 protein: CAIRESSGRANEQFF. The CDR3, as DNA: TGTGCCATCAGGGAAAGTAGCGGGAGGGCCAACGAGCAGTTCTTC.

The V and J genes are TRBV6-2 or TRBV6-3 and TRBJ2-1; D unresolved. Trimming shortened V by 10 bases and J by 2 bases, and 12 bases separated the two germline ends. CDR1 and CDR2 (germline): MNHEY, SVGEGT. This CDR3 region has 13 residues. Written as DNA, the CDR3 is TGTGCCACGGTGGATGTGCCCTACAATGAGCAGTTCTTC. Translation gives CATVDVPYNEQFF.

This clonotype was seen many times. The rearrangement links TRBV7-9 to TRBJ1-1; D call uncertain. V was trimmed by 2 bases and J by 0 bases, leaving 16 bases between them. The CDR3 runs to 17 residues. Germline assignment: CDR1 SEHNR and CDR2 FQNEAQ (reference sequence). Here the CDR3 reads CASSLIRESSLNTEAFF. The CDR3 nucleotides are TGTGCCAGCAGCTTAATCCGTGAATCCAGCTTGAACACTGAAGCTTTCTTT.

This clonotype was seen repeatedly, ten times or more. The chain links TRBV7-9 to TRBJ1-4; D ambiguous. The CDR3 is 12 amino acids. With 4 bases removed from V and 8 bases from J, the gap between germline ends came to 8 bases. Germline loops: CDR1 SEHNR, CDR2 FQNEAQ (reference sequence). The CDR3 here is CASSSPGEKLFF. CDR3 DNA sequence: TGTGCCAGCAGCTCCCCTGGGGAAAAACTGTTTTTT.

This clonotype showed up many times. This chain connects TRBV11-3 to TRBJ1-2; D ambiguous. CDR3 length: 15 amino acids. From germline, CDR1 is SGHNT and CDR2 YENEEA. Trimming shortened V by 5 bases and J by 2 bases, and 15 bases separated the two germline ends. CDR3 protein: CASSGVAEMNYGYTF. CDR3 nucleotides: TGTGCCAGCAGCGGGGTAGCCGAAATGAACTATGGCTACACCTTC.

This clonotype occurred many times. V usage is TRBV11-2 and J usage is TRBJ1-2; 7 bases line up with TRBD1. J lost 5 bases, V lost 5 bases, and 11 bases had no gene match. From germline, CDR1 is SGHAT and CDR2 FQNNGV. CDR3 size: 15 residues. The DNA of the CDR3 is TGTGCCAGCAGCCTACGACCAGGGACAGAGTATGGCTACACCTTC. Translation: CASSLRPGTEYGYTF.

Worth noting for this clonotype: A single base separates this from a much larger clone, so it may be a read error. The chain has TRBV11-3 and TRBJ1-1; D unresolved. The CDR3 has 13 residues. Germline CDR1 and CDR2: SGHNT and YENEEA. This chain's CDR3 is CANSTQENTEAFF. CDR3 coding DNA: TGTGCCAACAGCACCCAAGAGAACACTGAAGCTTTCTTT. The full variable domain, completed using reference TRBV11-3 and TRBJ1-1, is EAGVVQSPRYKIIEKKQPVAFWCNPISGHNTLYWYLQNLGQGPELLIRYENEEAVDDSQLPKDRFSAERLKGVDSTLKIQPAELGDSAVYLCANSTQENTEAFFGQGTRLTVV.

This clonotype occurred a few times. This chain connects TRBV7-3 to TRBJ2-1; TRBD2 matches at 7 bases. The length of the CDR3 is 15 residues. With V trimmed by 2 bases and J by 8 bases, 9 bases remained unmatched. Germline CDR1 SGHTA, CDR2 FQGTGA. The CDR3 loop is CASSLSGGRGDEQFF. The CDR3, as DNA: TGTGCCAGCAGCTTATCCGGCGGGAGAGGAGATGAGCAGTTCTTC.

This clonotype was picked up many times. J is TRBJ2-1 and V is TRBV20-1, with 13 bases fitting TRBD2. Looked up from germline, CDR1 is DFQATT and CDR2 is SNEGSKA (reference sequence). This CDR3 has 16 residues. Trimming at V came to 6 bases and at J to 3 bases, leaving 8 bases not matched to a gene. The CDR3 DNA reads TGCAGTGCCCAGACTAGCGGGAGGTTATACTACAATGAGCAGTTCTTC. Translation: CSAQTSGRLYYNEQFF.

There are many counts of this clonotype. The genes are TRBV18 and TRBJ1-4; TRBD1 matches 10 bases. CDR1 and CDR2 from the germline V gene are KGHSH and LQKENI. The CDR3 covers 14 residues. V gave up 5 bases and J gave up 8 bases; unmatched junction bases: 5. The CDR3 sequence is CASSVGQGIEKLFF. CDR3 sequence (DNA): TGTGCCAGCTCAGTGGGACAGGGGATCGAAAAACTGTTTTTT.

This clonotype was found a few times. V and J are TRBV20-1 and TRBJ1-6; D perhaps matches TRBD1 (6 bases). The germline CDR1 and CDR2 sequences are DFQATT and SNEGSKA (reference sequence). V lost 1 base to trimming and J lost 7 bases, with 8 bases between them. This CDR3 comprises 13 residues. CDR3 residues: CSARVGANSPLHF. The CDR3 region has the DNA TGCAGTGCTAGAGTGGGGGCCAATTCACCCCTCCACTTT.